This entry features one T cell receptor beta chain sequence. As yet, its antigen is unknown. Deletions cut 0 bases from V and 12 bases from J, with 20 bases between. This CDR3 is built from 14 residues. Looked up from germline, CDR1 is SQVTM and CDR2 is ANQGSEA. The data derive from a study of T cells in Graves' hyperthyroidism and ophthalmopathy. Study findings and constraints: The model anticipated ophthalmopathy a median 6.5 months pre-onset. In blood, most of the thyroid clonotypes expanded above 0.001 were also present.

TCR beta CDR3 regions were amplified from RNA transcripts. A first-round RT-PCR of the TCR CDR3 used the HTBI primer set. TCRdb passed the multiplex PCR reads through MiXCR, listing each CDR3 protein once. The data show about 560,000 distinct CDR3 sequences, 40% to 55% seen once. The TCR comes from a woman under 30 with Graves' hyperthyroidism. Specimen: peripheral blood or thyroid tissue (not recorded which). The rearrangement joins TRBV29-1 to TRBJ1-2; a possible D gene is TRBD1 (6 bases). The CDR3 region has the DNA TGCAGCGTTGAAGATCATGCGGGGGCGGCTGGAAACACCTTC. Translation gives CSVEDHAGAAGNTF.